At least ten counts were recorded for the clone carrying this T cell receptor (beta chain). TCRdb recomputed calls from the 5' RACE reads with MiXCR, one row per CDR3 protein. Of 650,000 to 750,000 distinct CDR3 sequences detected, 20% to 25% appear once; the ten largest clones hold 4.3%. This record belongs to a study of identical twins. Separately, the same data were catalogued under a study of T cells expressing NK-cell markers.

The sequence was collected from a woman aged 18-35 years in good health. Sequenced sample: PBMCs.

The CDR3 loop is CASSSAWGITDTQYF. CDR3 in DNA: TGTGCCAGCAGTTCCGCCTGGGGGATCACAGATACGCAGTATTTT. This chain uses TRBV6-5 with TRBJ2-3; D may correspond to TRBD1 or TRBD2 (5 bases each). Germline lookup yields CDR1 MNHEY and CDR2 SVGAGI. V was clipped by 4 bases and J by 2 bases, with 13 bases between them. The CDR3 consists of 15 residues.